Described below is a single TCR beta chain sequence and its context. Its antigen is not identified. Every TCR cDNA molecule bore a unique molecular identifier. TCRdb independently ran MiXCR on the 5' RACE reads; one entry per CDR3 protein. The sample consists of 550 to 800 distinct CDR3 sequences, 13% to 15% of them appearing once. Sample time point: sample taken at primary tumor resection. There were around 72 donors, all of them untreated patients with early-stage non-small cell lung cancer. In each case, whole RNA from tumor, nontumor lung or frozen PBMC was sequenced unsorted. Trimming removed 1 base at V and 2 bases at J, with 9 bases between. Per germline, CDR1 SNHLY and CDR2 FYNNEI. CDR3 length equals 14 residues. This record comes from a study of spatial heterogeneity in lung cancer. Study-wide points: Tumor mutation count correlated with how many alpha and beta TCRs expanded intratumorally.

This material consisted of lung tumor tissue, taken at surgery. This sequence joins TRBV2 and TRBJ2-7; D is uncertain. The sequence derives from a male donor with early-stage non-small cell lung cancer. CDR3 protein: CASSEGLPTYEQYF. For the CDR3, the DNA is TGTGCCAGCAGTGAAGGGCTCCCTACCTACGAGCAGTACTTC.